This T cell receptor beta chain was documented in a study of T cells in tuberculosis. Study as a whole: Samples predate treatment or fall within its first 7 days.

Time point specified: new active TB diagnosis, blood taken before or within 7 days of starting treatment. CDR3 length: 15 residues. The germline V gene encodes CDR1 LNHDA and CDR2 SQIVND (reference sequence). V lost 5 bases and J lost 0, with 11 bases in between. Findings and limits, study-wide: The TCR-beta difference was not significant; alpha differences partly reflected length. Samples were chosen by availability of cryopreserved specimens.

Assay used: immunoSEQ multiplex PCR; TCRdb lists only in-frame clones, some missing. The profile shows around 33,000 clones, about 90% of them singletons. This clone was seen only once. The antigen remains undetermined. The material sequenced was PBMCs, taken at tuberculosis diagnosis. V is TRBV19 and J is TRBJ1-5, with D uncertain. The sequence was obtained from an adult with tuberculosis. Some clones in this sample may be carry-over from other donors' samples. The CDR3 region is CASSGEAYSNQPQHF. The CDR3 nucleotides are TGTGCCAGTAGTGGGGAGGCCTATAGCAATCAGCCCCAGCATTTT.